This T cell receptor beta chain was captured in a study of shared clonotypes between healthy human individuals. The overall study: The donor group consisted of two women and a few men, aged 18 to 49.

The method was immunoSEQ multiplex PCR; TCRdb's version includes in-frame clones alone and lacks a portion of them. This sample carries around 2.1 million clones, about 92% of them seen once, and the ten largest clones take over 1.5%. This CDR3 spans 15 amino acids. Germline CDR1 ENHRY, CDR2 SYGVKD. The V gene end was trimmed by 5 bases and the J gene end by 4 bases; junction bases not matched to a gene: 8. This clone appeared a single time. Positive CCR7 selection of CD45RO-negative cells yielded the naive CD8 cells, and terminally differentiated effector memory CD45RA+ cells were excluded. This chain connects TRBV10-3 to TRBJ2-7; TRBD2 aligns across 10 bases. Sequences were obtained from naive CD8+ T cells from PBMCs. The clonotype originates from a man in his late teens or twenties in good health. Some clones in this sample may be carry-over from other donors' samples. CDR3 sequence: CAISRTSGEGYEQYF. CDR3 DNA: TGTGCCATCAGTCGGACTAGCGGAGAAGGTTACGAGCAGTACTTC.